This T cell receptor (beta chain) originates from a study of OX40 agonist ivuxolimab in advanced cancers. Points from the study as a whole: The authors did not determine the antigen specificity of the expanded peripheral T cells.

Per the germline V gene, CDR1 is SQVTM and CDR2 is ANQGSEA. Trimming shortened V by 4 bases and J by 4 bases, and 16 bases separated the two germline ends. There are 14 residues in the CDR3. Only in-frame clones appear in the TCRdb table, and some are missing; sequencing was by immunoSEQ multiplex PCR. The sample comprises about 50,000 clones, about nine tenths of which are singletons, and roughly 6.9% rests with the top ten. Comment on this clone: No antigen is known for it.

Sequenced here: CD4+ or CD8+ T cells sorted from blood, sampled in a trial of the OX40 agonist ivuxolimab. This TCR came from an adult with an advanced solid tumor such as melanoma, head and neck, liver or kidney cancer. J is TRBJ1-1 and V is TRBV29-1, with D unresolved. The CDR3 loop is CSVVLTSSGTEAFF. CDR3 sequence (DNA): TGCAGCGTTGTTCTAACGTCCTCGGGCACTGAAGCTTTCTTT. Based on the CDR3 plus reference TRBV29-1 and TRBJ1-1, the full variable domain is SAVISQKPSRDICQRGTSLTIQCQVDSQVTMMFWYRQQPGQSLTLIATANQGSEATYESGFVIDKFPISRPNLTFSTLTVSNMSPEDSSIYLCSVVLTSSGTEAFFGQGTRLTVV.